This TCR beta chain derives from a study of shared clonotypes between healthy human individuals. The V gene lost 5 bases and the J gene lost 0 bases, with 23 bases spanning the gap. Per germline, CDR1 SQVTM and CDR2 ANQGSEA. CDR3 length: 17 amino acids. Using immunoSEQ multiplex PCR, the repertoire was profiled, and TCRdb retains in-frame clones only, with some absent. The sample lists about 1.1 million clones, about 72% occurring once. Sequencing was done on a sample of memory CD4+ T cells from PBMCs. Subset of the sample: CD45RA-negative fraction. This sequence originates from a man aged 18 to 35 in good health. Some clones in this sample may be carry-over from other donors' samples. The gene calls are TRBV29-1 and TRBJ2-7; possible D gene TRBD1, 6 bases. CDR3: CSVLRTFGTTSSYEQYF. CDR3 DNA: TGCAGCGTTCTAAGAACCTTCGGGACAACCAGCTCCTACGAGCAGTACTTC.